This TCR beta chain originates from a study of blood T cell repertoires in COVID-19 (dated by TCRdb to between 2020 and 2021). Describing the broader study: The collaborator samples originated in the United States, Italy and Spain and spanned the acute and convalescent phases of COVID-19. The repertoires were released in a freely available public database meant as a resource for research on the immune response to SARS-CoV-2. Where available, HLA class I and class II types were taken from metadata supplied by the sample provider and were not determined by assay-based typing. Sample metadata almost always included a de-identified subject ID, COVID-19 status, age in years and sex. The prospective study material was composed of cDNA or gDNA derived from T cells, B-cell-depleted T cells, or PBMCs. The samples were drawn from the first 160 participants of the ongoing ImmuneRACE study and from more than 1,000 subjects provided by 6 global collaborators. The dataset comprised deeply sampled blood TCRbeta repertoires from subjects exposed to, actively infected with, or recovered from COVID-19. The paper's findings and limits, for the study overall: The amount of clinical and demographic metadata varied by source and participant and was provided uncurated.

The germline V gene encodes CDR1 WNHNN and CDR2 SYGVQD (reference sequence). Taken from cysteine to phenylalanine, the CDR3 has 15 residues. Solely the CDR3 DNA is kept, with 45 bases framed from the first base. After removal of 10 bases from V and 13 bases from J, the junction retains 20 bases not matched to a gene. Enrolling through a virtual design, the prospective study's participants ranged in age from roughly 18 to 95 years and lived across roughly 23 United States geographic areas. In the prospective study, participants were assigned to cohorts based on the clinical history participants reported in a screening survey and a study questionnaire. Recovered participants in ImmuneRACE Cohort 3 were defined by two consecutive negative NP/OP PCR tests, clearance by a healthcare professional, or resolution of symptoms. Each participant in the prospective study had whole blood, serum and a nasopharyngeal or oropharyngeal swab collected by mobile phlebotomists. Prospective study participants could optionally give additional blood draws and questionnaires over an approximately two-month period. Blood samples from the prospective study were shipped frozen or at room temperature prior to DNA extraction.

Turning to this clone: Its recognized antigen is unknown. There are no base qualities to consult, and no much larger clone falls within one base.

TCRbeta CDR3 regions were amplified from genomic DNA by means of the immunoSEQ Assay, a bias-controlled multiplex PCR. The authors' analysis ran thus. The number of nucleated cells in each sample was estimated from the amplification of reference gene primers within the assay. To quantify the absolute abundance of each unique TCRbeta CDR3 rearrangement, sequence reads were collapsed and filtered. For each sample, productive Simpson clonality was calculated as the square root of Simpson's diversity index over productive rearrangements. TCRdb's version of the immuneACCESS table is confined to in-frame rearrangements and falls short of the full clone set. An unresolved V gene accounts for under half of the shortfall where checked; the remainder is of unknown origin. The DNA gave D and trimming, while V, J and clone size come from that table. The sample has tens of thousands of clones on record, more than 75% of them singletons. Over 9.5% of the sample is held by the ten biggest clonotypes.

The sample comprised PBMCs or T cells enriched from blood (not recorded which). Recombination linked TRBV10-1 to TRBJ2-1, and TRBD1 aligns with 9 junction nucleotides. This TCR derives from a woman in her 40s who had recovered from COVID-19. The DNA reads as follows: TGCGCCACCGGGACAGGGAGTCTTAGGGACAATGGTCAGTTCTTC. This is translated as CATGTGSLRDNGQFF.